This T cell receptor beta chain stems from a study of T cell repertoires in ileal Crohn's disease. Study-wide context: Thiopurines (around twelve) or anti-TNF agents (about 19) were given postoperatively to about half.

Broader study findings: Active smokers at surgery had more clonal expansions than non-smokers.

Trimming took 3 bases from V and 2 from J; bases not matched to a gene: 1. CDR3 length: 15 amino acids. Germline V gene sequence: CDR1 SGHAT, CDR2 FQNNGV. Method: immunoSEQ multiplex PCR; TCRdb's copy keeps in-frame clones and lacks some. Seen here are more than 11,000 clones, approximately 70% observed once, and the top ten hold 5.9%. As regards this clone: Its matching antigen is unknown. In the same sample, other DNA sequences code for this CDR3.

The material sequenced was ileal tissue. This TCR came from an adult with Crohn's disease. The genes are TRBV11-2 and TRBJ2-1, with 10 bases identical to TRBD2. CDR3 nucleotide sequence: TGTGCCAGCAGCTTTCTAGCGGGGGCCTACAATGAGCAGTTCTTC. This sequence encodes CASSFLAGAYNEQFF.